This TCR beta chain appears in the sequencing data of a study of T cell repertoires in cytomegalovirus infection. Overall study results and limits: Predominance within the ex vivo response was attributable to HLA-C-restricted CMV-specific TCR beta clonotypes. Public TCR beta family frequency separated CMV-and-HLA carriers, including in an independent cohort.

Notes on this clonotype: The antigen remains undetermined.

Germline values: CDR1 SGHTA, CDR2 FQGTGA. V lost 0 bases to trimming and J lost 4 bases; unmatched junction nucleotides: 6. This CDR3 region has 17 residues. TCRdb re-called the reads with MiXCR, one entry per CDR3 protein. The table has under 600,000 distinct CDR3 sequences, approximately 16% seen once. The rearrangement joins TRBV7-3 to TRBJ2-1; 10 bases are a match to TRBD1. The sample was CD8+ T cells from PBMCs. The receptor's source is a human donor in good health (CMV status not recorded). Some clones in this sample may be carry-over from other donors' samples. The CDR3, as DNA: TGTGCCAGCAGCTTAACGGAGGGGGACAGGGGTTACAATGAGCAGTTCTTC. Translating it yields CASSLTEGDRGYNEQFF.